This TCR beta chain is drawn from a study of blood T cell repertoires in COVID-19. In the original processing: Using reference gene primer amplification, nucleated cell counts were estimated. Generated by immunoSEQ multiplex PCR, the TCRdb table keeps only in-frame clones and is missing some. V and J calls and clone size follow that table, whereas D and trimming were derived from the DNA. The sample has about 70,000 clones; around 90% are singletons. The CDR3 runs 15 residues. J lost 4 bases, V lost 3 bases, and 9 bases had no gene match. Germline CDR1 reads SGDLS; CDR2 reads YYNGEE. The sample was peripheral blood. The V call is TRBV9, the J call TRBJ1-1; 7 bases map to TRBD1. This receptor was identified in a woman younger than 30 with acute or convalescent COVID-19. The CDR3 loop is CASSANPQGSTEAFF. DNA for the CDR3: TGTGCCAGCAGCGCAAACCCACAGGGGAGCACTGAAGCTTTCTTT.